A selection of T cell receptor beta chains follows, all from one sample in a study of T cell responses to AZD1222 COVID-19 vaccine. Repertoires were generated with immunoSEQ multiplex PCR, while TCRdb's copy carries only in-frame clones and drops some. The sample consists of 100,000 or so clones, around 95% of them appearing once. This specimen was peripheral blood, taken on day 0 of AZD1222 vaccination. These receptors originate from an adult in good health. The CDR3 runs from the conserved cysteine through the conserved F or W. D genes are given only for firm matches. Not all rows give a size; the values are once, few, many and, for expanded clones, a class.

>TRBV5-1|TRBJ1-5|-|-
CASSLGSGNSNQPQHF
TGCGCCAGCAGCCTAGGGTCAGGGAATAGCAATCAGCCCCAGCATTTT
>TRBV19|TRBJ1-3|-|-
CASIDSLGSGNTIYF
TGTGCCAGTATCGACTCCTTGGGATCTGGAAACACCATATATTTT
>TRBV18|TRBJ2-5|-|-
CASSPLQAEETQYF
TGTGCCAGCTCACCACTTCAGGCAGAAGAGACCCAGTACTTC
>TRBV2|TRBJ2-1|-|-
CASSEFLAGTSSYNEQFF
TGTGCCAGCAGTGAATTCTTAGCAGGGACAAGCTCCTACAATGAGCAGTTCTTC
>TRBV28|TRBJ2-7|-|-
CASSLRFAYEQYF
TGTGCCAGCAGTTTAAGGTTCGCCTACGAGCAGTACTTC
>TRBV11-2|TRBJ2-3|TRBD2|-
CASRVLAGPTDTQYF
TGTGCCAGCAGGGTACTAGCGGGGCCCACAGATACGCAGTATTTT
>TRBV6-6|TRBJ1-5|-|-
CASSLRDIVQPQHF
TGTGCCAGCAGTCTCCGGGACATTGTACAGCCCCAGCATTTT
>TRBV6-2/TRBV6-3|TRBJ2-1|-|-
CASSSLINGAGASYNEQFF
TGTGCCAGCAGTTCCCTTATCAATGGGGCGGGGGCCTCCTACAATGAGCAGTTCTTC
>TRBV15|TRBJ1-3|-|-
CATSRDLPDSGNTIYF
TGTGCCACCAGCAGAGATTTACCGGACTCTGGAAACACCATATATTTT
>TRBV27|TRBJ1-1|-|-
CASSPRSDTEAFF
TGTGCCAGCAGTCCTCGTTCGGACACTGAAGCTTTCTTT
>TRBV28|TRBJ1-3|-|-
CASLTRTSGNTIYF
TGTGCCAGCCTGACAAGAACCTCTGGAAACACCATATATTTT
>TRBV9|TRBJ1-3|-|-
CASSFSHESGNTIYF
TGTGCCAGCAGCTTCAGTCACGAGAGTGGAAACACCATATATTTT
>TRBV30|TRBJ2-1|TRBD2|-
CAWRAGAGFNEQFF
TGTGCCTGGAGAGCGGGAGCTGGATTCAATGAGCAGTTCTTC
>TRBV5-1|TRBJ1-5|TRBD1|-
CASRPDRVDQPQHF
TGCGCCAGCAGACCGGACAGGGTGGACCAGCCCCAGCATTTT
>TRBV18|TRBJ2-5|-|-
CASSPGLGETQYF
TGTGCCAGCTCACCAGGTTTAGGAGAGACCCAGTACTTC
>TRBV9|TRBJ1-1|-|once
CASSVAGAAPEAFF
TGTGCCAGCAGCGTAGCTGGGGCAGCCCCTGAAGCTTTCTTT
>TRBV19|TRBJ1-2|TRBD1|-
CASFGQGEDYGYTF
TGTGCCAGCTTCGGACAGGGCGAGGACTATGGCTACACCTTC
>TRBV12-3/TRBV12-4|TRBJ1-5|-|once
CASSFGPNQPQHF
TGTGCCAGCAGTTTCGGCCCCAATCAGCCCCAGCATTTT
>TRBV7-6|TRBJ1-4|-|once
CASSPVTEKLFF
TGTGCCAGCAGCCCCGTAACCGAAAAACTGTTTTTT
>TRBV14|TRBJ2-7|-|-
CASSLLPNSYEQYF
TGTGCCAGCAGCCTCTTGCCCAACTCCTACGAGCAGTACTTC
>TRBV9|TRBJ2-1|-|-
CASSVAGVGNEQFF
TGTGCCAGCAGCGTCGCCGGGGTTGGGAATGAGCAGTTCTTC
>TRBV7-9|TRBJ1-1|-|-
CASSLAGGSMNTEAFF
TGTGCCAGCAGCTTAGCGGGAGGTAGCATGAACACTGAAGCTTTCTTT
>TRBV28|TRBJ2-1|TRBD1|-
CASSPLDRDYNEQFF
TGTGCCAGCAGTCCCTTAGACAGGGACTACAATGAGCAGTTCTTC
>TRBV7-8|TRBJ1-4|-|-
CASSPWGSYEKLFF
TGTGCCAGCAGCCCGTGGGGGAGCTATGAAAAACTGTTTTTT
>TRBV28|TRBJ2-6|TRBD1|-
CASSFYTGTAGANVLTF
TGTGCCAGCAGTTTCTACACCGGGACAGCTGGGGCCAACGTCCTGACTTTC
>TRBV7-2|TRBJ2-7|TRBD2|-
CASSRTSGRYEQYF
TGTGCCAGCAGCCGGACTAGCGGGAGGTACGAGCAGTACTTC
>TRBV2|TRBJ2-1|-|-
CASSDGGDYNEQFF
TGTGCCAGCAGTGATGGGGGAGACTACAATGAGCAGTTCTTC
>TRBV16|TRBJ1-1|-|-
CASSQQILGLNTEAFF
TGTGCCAGCAGCCAACAAATTTTGGGGCTGAACACTGAAGCTTTCTTT
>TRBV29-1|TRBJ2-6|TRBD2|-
CSVLGLAGSTSGANVLTF
TGCAGCGTCTTGGGACTAGCGGGATCTACTTCTGGGGCCAACGTCCTGACTTTC
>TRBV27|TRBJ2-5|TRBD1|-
CASSLGTEYQETQYF
TGTGCCAGCAGTCTTGGGACAGAATACCAAGAGACCCAGTACTTC
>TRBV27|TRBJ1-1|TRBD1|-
CASRSGGTNTEAFF
TGTGCCAGCAGATCAGGGGGGACGAACACTGAAGCTTTCTTT